This is a list of T cell receptor beta chains from one sample in a study of blood T cell repertoires in COVID-19. Profiling relied on immunoSEQ multiplex PCR, and the TCRdb table lists in-frame clones only, not all of them. The sample includes under 300,000 clones, about 91% of them seen just once. The sample taken for sequencing was PBMCs or T cells enriched from blood (not recorded which). These receptors all come from a woman in her 40s with acute COVID-19. CDR3s include the opening cysteine and the closing phenylalanine or tryptophan. The D gene is left open where the match is weak. Where a row states a size, it is once, few, many or the class of an expanded clone; other rows omit it.

TRBV11-2,.,TRBJ2-1,TRBD2,16,TGTGCCAGCAGCGAACACGGGACTAGCGGGATCTATGAGCAGTTCTTC,CASSEHGTSGIYEQFF
TRBV5-1,once,TRBJ2-1,TRBD2,15,TGCGCCAGCAGCTTTCGACTAGCGGGGTTGAATGAGCAGTTCTTC,CASSFRLAGLNEQFF
TRBV7-2,.,TRBJ2-5,TRBD1,14,TGTGCCAGCAGCCCGACAGGGTGGCAAGAGACCCAGTACTTC,CASSPTGWQETQYF
TRBV5-1,.,TRBJ2-5,TRBD1,17,TGCGCCAGCAGCTCGCCCCTTCGGACAGGGGGTCAAGAGACCCAGTACTTC,CASSSPLRTGGQETQYF
TRBV4-2,.,TRBJ1-5,TRBD1,16,TGTGCCAGCAGCCCGGCCCCCGGGACAGGGGGACAGCCCCAGCATTTT,CASSPAPGTGGQPQHF
TRBV27,.,TRBJ1-1,.,13,TGTGCCAGCAGCTATCGAGAGGCTGGTGAAGCTTTCTTT,CASSYREAGEAFF
TRBV27,once,TRBJ1-2,TRBD1,13,TGTGCCAGCACCCGGACAGGGGACTATGGCTACACCTTC,CASTRTGDYGYTF
TRBV10-3,.,TRBJ2-5,TRBD1,15,TGTGCCATCAGTGGAACACAGGGGAACAGAGAGACCCAGTACTTC,CAISGTQGNRETQYF
TRBV4-2,few,TRBJ1-2,.,16,TGTGCCAGCAGCCTCGAAGGTCTGCGGGATAACTATGGCTACACCTTC,CASSLEGLRDNYGYTF
TRBV18,.,TRBJ2-1,TRBD2,18,TGTGCCAGCTCACCGCGAAGCGGGAGATTGGTTTCCTACAATGAGCAGTTCTTC,CASSPRSGRLVSYNEQFF
TRBV5-6,.,TRBJ1-1,TRBD1,19,TGTGCCAGCAGCGACGGGGCCCGGACAGGGGGCGCTGGGAACACTGAAGCTTTCTTT,CASSDGARTGGAGNTEAFF
TRBV27,.,TRBJ2-2,.,16,TGTGCCAGCAGTCCCTTCGGTGGTAGGGGCACCGGGGAGCTGTTTTTT,CASSPFGGRGTGELFF
TRBV24-1,.,TRBJ1-6,TRBD1,17,TGTGCCACCAGTGAACCCGACGACAGGGTCGGAATTCACCCCCTCCACTTT,CATSEPDDRVGIHPLHF
TRBV19,.,TRBJ2-1,.,16,TGTGCCAGTAGTATCGTTGGGGAGAGGCCCTACAATGAGCAGTTCTTC,CASSIVGERPYNEQFF